Listed below are T cell receptor beta chains from one sample, sequenced in a study of response to subunit inactivated influenza vaccine. A single record per CDR3 protein comes from TCRdb applying MiXCR to the RT-PCR reads. The sample lists about 830,000 distinct CDR3 sequences; 15% to 20% were seen once. The sequencing here drew on PBMCs from blood, taken 5 days after vaccination. All receptors derive from a man over 45 who received an inactivated influenza vaccine. Both conserved end residues are part of each CDR3. D genes are given only for firm matches. Rows may omit the clone size; those that give it use once, few, many or a size class.

clone_size | d_call | j_call | v_call | cdr3_nt | cdr3_aa
. | . | TRBJ1-5 | TRBV5-5 | TGTGCCAGCAGCCCGACTCCGGCTCTTGGGGATATCCAGCCCCAGCATTTT | CASSPTPALGDIQPQHF
few | . | TRBJ2-7 | TRBV7-9 | TGTGCCAGCAGTCGAACTAACAGCTACGAGCAGTACTTC | CASSRTNSYEQYF
many | TRBD2 | TRBJ2-3 | TRBV7-7 | TGTGCCAGCAGTCCAACTAGCGGCACAGATACGCAGTATTTT | CASSPTSGTDTQYF
. | TRBD2 | TRBJ2-1 | TRBV10-3 | TGTGCCACGGCCCAGGGACTAGCGGGAGACTACAATGAGCAGTTCTTC | CATAQGLAGDYNEQFF
few | . | TRBJ1-1 | TRBV6-1 | TGTGCCAGCAGCCTAAGACAGGAGCCCCTTTCGGAAGCTTTCTTT | CASSLRQEPLSEAFF
. | TRBD2 | TRBJ2-7 | TRBV5-1 | TGCGCCAGCAGCTTCTCTAGCGGGCCCGCCTACGAGCAGTACTTC | CASSFSSGPAYEQYF
few | TRBD1 | TRBJ2-6 | TRBV6-4 | TGTGCCAGCAGTGAAGGGACAGGGAAGGCCAACGTCCTGACTTTC | CASSEGTGKANVLTF
. | . | TRBJ2-1 | TRBV7-9 | TGTGCCAGCAGCTTAGCTAGCGCACCCTTAGCCTACAATGAGCAGTTCTTC | CASSLASAPLAYNEQFF
few | TRBD2 | TRBJ2-1 | TRBV7-3 | TGTGCCAGCAGCTTAAGACCACTAGCGGGAGGCAATGAGCAGTTCTTC | CASSLRPLAGGNEQFF
many | . | TRBJ2-1 | TRBV4-2 | TGTGCCAGCAGCCAGGGAACCAACTACAATGAGCAGTTCTTC | CASSQGTNYNEQFF
few | TRBD1 | TRBJ2-5 | TRBV29-1 | TGCAGCGTGGGACAGGTAATTACGGAGACCCAGTACTTC | CSVGQVITETQYF
. | . | TRBJ2-2 | TRBV29-1 | TGCAGCGTTGAAAGTGTCGGCATCTTCGCGAACACCGGGGAGCTGTTTTTT | CSVESVGIFANTGELFF
many | TRBD1 | TRBJ1-6 | TRBV5-1 | TGCGCCAGCAGCTTCGAGTCCGGGACAGCATCATCACCCCTCCACTTT | CASSFESGTASSPLHF
many | TRBD2 | TRBJ2-7 | TRBV10-3 | TGTGCCATCAGCAGCGGGAGCCTTTCCTACGAGCAGTACTTC | CAISSGSLSYEQYF
. | TRBD1 | TRBJ1-1 | TRBV6-5 | TGTGCCAGCAGTTACACCGAGACAGGGGGCGAGCCTGAAGCTTTCTTT | CASSYTETGGEPEAFF
few | . | TRBJ2-7 | TRBV4-3 | TGCGCCAGCAGCCAAGCAGGCGTGGTGGCTGAGCAGTACTTC | CASSQAGVVAEQYF
. | TRBD2 | TRBJ2-3 | TRBV20-1 | TGCAGTGCTAGAGAAGCGGGGTACACAGATACGCAGTATTTT | CSAREAGYTDTQYF
. | TRBD2 | TRBJ2-1 | TRBV6-2/TRBV6-3 | TGTGCCAGCAGACTGACTAGCGGAGGTAATGAGCAGTTCTTC | CASRLTSGGNEQFF
few | TRBD2 | TRBJ2-5 | TRBV11-2 | TGTGCCAGCAGCTCCGCTAGCGGGGGATGGGAGACCCAGTACTTC | CASSSASGGWETQYF
. | TRBD2 | TRBJ2-7 | TRBV28 | TGTGCCAGCAGGGGGATAGCGGGGCCCTACGAGCAGTACTTC | CASRGIAGPYEQYF
many | . | TRBJ2-5 | TRBV12-3/TRBV12-4 | TGTGCCAGCACCACTTCCCGGCATGGGGAGACCCAGTACTTC | CASTTSRHGETQYF
. | . | TRBJ2-2 | TRBV6-1 | TGTGCCAGCACACCACGAGTAACCGGGGAGCTGTTTTTT | CASTPRVTGELFF
. | . | TRBJ2-2 | TRBV5-1 | TGCGCCAGCAGCTTCGAGACTCCGGACACCGGGGAGCTGTTTTTT | CASSFETPDTGELFF
. | . | TRBJ1-3 | TRBV7-9 | TGTGCCAGCAGCTTACCCGGACTCGGAAACACCATATATTTT | CASSLPGLGNTIYF
. | TRBD1 | TRBJ2-7 | TRBV9 | TGTGCCAGCAGCGAATTACCGGGACAGGGGATGTCCTACGAGCAGTACTTC | CASSELPGQGMSYEQYF
. | TRBD2 | TRBJ2-5 | TRBV29-1 | TGCAGCGTGACACACACTAGCGGGGAGACCCAGTACTTC | CSVTHTSGETQYF
. | . | TRBJ1-4 | TRBV5-1 | TGCGCCAGCAGCGAGACAACAACTAATGAAAAACTGTTTTTT | CASSETTTNEKLFF
. | . | TRBJ2-7 | TRBV20-1 | TGCAGTGCTGGAGGGGGGACCTACGAGCAGTACTTC | CSAGGGTYEQYF
. | . | TRBJ2-7 | TRBV11-2 | TGTGCCAGCACCCGACGGGGGGACACCTCCTACGAGCAGTACTTC | CASTRRGDTSYEQYF
. | . | TRBJ2-3 | TRBV13 | TGTGCCAGCAGCTATATAACGGGAACGCAGTATTTT | CASSYITGTQYF
few | . | TRBJ2-1 | TRBV20-1 | TGCAGTGCTAGAGTCCGGGGGAGCTTGGATGAGCAGTTCTTC | CSARVRGSLDEQFF
. | . | TRBJ1-2 | TRBV20-1 | TGCAGTGCTGCCGGACCGACTAACTATGGCTACACCTTC | CSAAGPTNYGYTF
. | . | TRBJ1-5 | TRBV6-2/TRBV6-3 | TGTGCCAGCAGTTACGACAGTTTTACGATTGCCCAGCCTTTT | CASSYDSFTIAQPF
. | TRBD1 | TRBJ1-2 | TRBV10-3 | TGTGCCATCGCGACAGGGGCATATGGCTACACCTTC | CAIATGAYGYTF
. | TRBD2 | TRBJ2-3 | TRBV20-1 | TGCAGTGCTAGGAGAGGGACTAGCGGGGCAGATACGCAGTATTTT | CSARRGTSGADTQYF
many | . | TRBJ2-1 | TRBV12-3/TRBV12-4 | TGTGCCAGCAGCCAATACAATGAGCAGTTCTTC | CASSQYNEQFF
many | TRBD2 | TRBJ2-5 | TRBV5-1 | TGCGCCAGCAGCTTGGAAGCAGGGAGGGGCGGGACCCAGTACTTC | CASSLEAGRGGTQYF
. | . | TRBJ1-4 | TRBV5-1 | TGCGCCAGCAGGAGATGGGGGGCGGCGGCTAATGAAAAACTGTTTTTT | CASRRWGAAANEKLFF
few | . | TRBJ2-7 | TRBV4-1 | TGCGCCAGCAGCCAAGATAGACAGGGACTATACGAGCAGTACTTC | CASSQDRQGLYEQYF
. | . | TRBJ2-7 | TRBV27 | TGTGCCAGCGGTCTCCGATCTGGTTACGAGCAGTACTTC | CASGLRSGYEQYF
many | . | TRBJ2-2 | TRBV29-1 | TGCAGCGTTGAGTCCACACGGACGACCGGGGAGCTGTTTTTT | CSVESTRTTGELFF
few | TRBD1 | TRBJ2-7 | TRBV27 | TGTGCCAGCACCCGGTTGGGGGACAGGGAACACGAGCAGTACTTC | CASTRLGDREHEQYF
. | TRBD1 | TRBJ1-2 | TRBV29-1 | TGCAGCGTTCCGGACAGGGGGCTCGGTGGCTACACCTTC | CSVPDRGLGGYTF
. | . | TRBJ2-5 | TRBV7-9 | TGTGCCAGCAGCTCAGACTCTAAGACCCAGTACTTC | CASSSDSKTQYF
. | TRBD2 | TRBJ2-1 | TRBV6-2/TRBV6-3 | TGTGCCAGCAGTTTCCCACTAGCGGGAGTTGGGAATGAGCAGTTCTTC | CASSFPLAGVGNEQFF